This TCR beta chain was sequenced for a study of cytomegalovirus exposure and HLA in healthy donors. Across the whole study: Earlier findings included roughly 120 million unique TCR beta sequences obtained from about 180 million T cells. Caucasian-associated ancestry cluster membership applied to approximately 84% of several hundred genotyped donors.

This PCR relied on a set of 60 Vbeta primers and 13 Jbeta primers. Some clones are missing from TCRdb's copy, which holds only in-frame ones; the method was immunoSEQ multiplex PCR. Of approximately 91,000 clones in the sample, around 73% were seen once. CDR3 length equals 13 residues. V lost 0 bases, J lost 6 bases, and 8 bases lay in between. Germline CDR1 and CDR2: SGHRS and YFSETQ. Study conclusions and caveats: Overall, roughly 170 TCR beta chains were annotated as cytomegalovirus-associated. Some V segments, TRBV6-2 and TRBV6-3 among them, were indistinguishable and were therefore excluded.

As regards this clone: Its antigen remains unknown.

The sample taken for sequencing was PBMCs. This clonotype originated in a female donor in good health and CMV-seronegative. This rearrangement joins TRBV5-1 to TRBJ2-3; a weak D match, TRBD2 (5 bases). CDR3 loop: CASSLAGVDTQYF. CDR3 sequence (DNA): TGCGCCAGCAGCTTGGCCGGGGTTGATACGCAGTATTTT.